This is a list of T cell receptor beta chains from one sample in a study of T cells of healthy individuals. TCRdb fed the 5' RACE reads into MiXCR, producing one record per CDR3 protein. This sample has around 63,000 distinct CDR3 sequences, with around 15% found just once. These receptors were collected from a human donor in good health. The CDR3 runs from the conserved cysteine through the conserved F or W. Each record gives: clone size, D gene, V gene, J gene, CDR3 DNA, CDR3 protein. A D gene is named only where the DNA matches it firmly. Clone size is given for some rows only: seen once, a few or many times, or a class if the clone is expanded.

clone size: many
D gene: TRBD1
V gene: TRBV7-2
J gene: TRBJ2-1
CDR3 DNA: TGTGCCAGCAGCTCCGGGACAGGCAACTACAATGAGCAGTTCTTC
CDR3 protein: CASSSGTGNYNEQFF

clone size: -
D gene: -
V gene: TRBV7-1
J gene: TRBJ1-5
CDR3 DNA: TGTGCCAGCAGCCCAGACATACAGCTTAGCAGCAATCAGCCCCAGCATTTT
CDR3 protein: CASSPDIQLSSNQPQHF

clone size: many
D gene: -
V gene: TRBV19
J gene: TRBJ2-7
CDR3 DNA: TGTGCCAGTAGTATGGGCGGGATTGCCTCCTACGAGCAGTACTTC
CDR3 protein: CASSMGGIASYEQYF

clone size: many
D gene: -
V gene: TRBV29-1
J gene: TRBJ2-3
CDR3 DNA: TGCAGCGAAGGGGATACGCAGTATTTT
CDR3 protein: CSEGDTQYF

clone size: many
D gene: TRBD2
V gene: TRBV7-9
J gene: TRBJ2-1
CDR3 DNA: TGTGCCAGCAGCCCCGGACTAGCGCTGAATGAGCAGTTCTTC
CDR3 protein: CASSPGLALNEQFF

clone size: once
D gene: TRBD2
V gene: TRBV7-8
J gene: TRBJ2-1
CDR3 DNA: TGTGCCAGCAGCTTGTCCCATCGTGGCGGGAGGAGTTTTCCTGAGCAGTTCTTC
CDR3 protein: CASSLSHRGGRSFPEQFF

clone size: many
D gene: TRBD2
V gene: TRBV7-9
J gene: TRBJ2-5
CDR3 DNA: TGTGCCAGCAGCTTCACTAGCGGGAGTCCAAAAGAGACCCAGTACTTC
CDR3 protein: CASSFTSGSPKETQYF

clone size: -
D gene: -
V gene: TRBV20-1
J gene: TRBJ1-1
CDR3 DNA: TGCAGTGCTAGTTTGGGATTGGGTATTGAAGCTTTCTTT
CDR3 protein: CSASLGLGIEAFF

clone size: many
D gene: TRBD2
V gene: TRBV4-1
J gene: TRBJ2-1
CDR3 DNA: TGCGCCAGCAGCCAAGCTAGCGGGAGGTTGGGCTCCTACAATGAGCAGTTCTTC
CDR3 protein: CASSQASGRLGSYNEQFF

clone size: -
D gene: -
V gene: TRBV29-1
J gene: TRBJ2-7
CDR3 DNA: TGCAGCGTTGAGGTTCCCGGGGACGCCAATACCGAGCAGTACTTC
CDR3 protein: CSVEVPGDANTEQYF

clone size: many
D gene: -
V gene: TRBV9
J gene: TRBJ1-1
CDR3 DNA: TGTGCCAGCAGCGTAGGAGGAGAAGTCACTGAAGCTTTCTTT
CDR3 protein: CASSVGGEVTEAFF

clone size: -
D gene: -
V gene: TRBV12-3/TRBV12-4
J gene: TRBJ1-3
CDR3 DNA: TGTGCCAGCAGGGGTTTAGATAACACCATATATTTT
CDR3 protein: CASRGLDNTIYF

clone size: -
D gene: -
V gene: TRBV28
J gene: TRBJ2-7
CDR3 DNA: TGTGCCAGCACAAGACCGCAGGGTAGCTCCTACGAGCAGTACTTC
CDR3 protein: CASTRPQGSSYEQYF

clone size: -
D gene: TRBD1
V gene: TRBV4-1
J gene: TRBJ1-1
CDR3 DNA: TGCGCCAGCAGCCACGACAGGGTCATTGAAGCTTTCTTT
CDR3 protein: CASSHDRVIEAFF

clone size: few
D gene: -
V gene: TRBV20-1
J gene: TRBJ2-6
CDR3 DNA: TGCAGTGCTAGAGATACAGGGACTGGGGCCAACGTCCTGACTTTC
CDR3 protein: CSARDTGTGANVLTF

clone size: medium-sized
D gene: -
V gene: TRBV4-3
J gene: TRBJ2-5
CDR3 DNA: TGCGCCAGCAGCCAAGATTGGGGGGGGCCTCAAGAGACCCAGTACTTC
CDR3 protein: CASSQDWGGPQETQYF

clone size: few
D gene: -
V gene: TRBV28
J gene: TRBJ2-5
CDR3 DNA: TGTGCCAGCAGTTTAGTGGGAGCACAATTGAAAGAGACCCAGTACTTC
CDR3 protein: CASSLVGAQLKETQYF

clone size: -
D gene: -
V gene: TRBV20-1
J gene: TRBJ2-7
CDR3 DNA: TGCAGTGCTAGAATGGCCTACGAGCAGTACTTC
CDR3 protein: CSARMAYEQYF

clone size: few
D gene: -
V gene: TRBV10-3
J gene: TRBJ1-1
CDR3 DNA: TGTGCCATCAGCGGGATGGGAGGATCCTTGAACACTGAAGCTTTCTTT
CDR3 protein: CAISGMGGSLNTEAFF

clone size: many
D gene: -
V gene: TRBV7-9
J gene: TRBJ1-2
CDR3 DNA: TGTGCCAGCAGCCCCGTAGGACGAGACTATGGCTACACCTTC
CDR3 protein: CASSPVGRDYGYTF

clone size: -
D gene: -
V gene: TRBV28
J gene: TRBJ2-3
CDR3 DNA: TGTGCCAGCAGTTCTCCCCGGGCGCATACTAGCACAGATACGCAGTATTTT
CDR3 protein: CASSSPRAHTSTDTQYF

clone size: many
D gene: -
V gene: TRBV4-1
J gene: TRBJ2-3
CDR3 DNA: TGCGCCAGCAGCCAAGTTGGAGTCAGAAGAATGCAGTATTTT
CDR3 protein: CASSQVGVRRMQYF

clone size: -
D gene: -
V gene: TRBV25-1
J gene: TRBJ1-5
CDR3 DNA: TGTGCCAGCAGTGAGGCCGACAGGTCACCCCAGCATTTT
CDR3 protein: CASSEADRSPQHF

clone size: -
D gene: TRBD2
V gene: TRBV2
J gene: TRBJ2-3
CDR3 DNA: TGTGCCAGCAGTGAATATGGGACTATAGGGGAGGATACGCAGTATTTT
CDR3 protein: CASSEYGTIGEDTQYF

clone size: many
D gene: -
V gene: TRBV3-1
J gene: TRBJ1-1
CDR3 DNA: TGTGCCAGCAGCCAGACTATCGGGGGGGGCACTGAAGCTTTCTTT
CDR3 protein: CASSQTIGGGTEAFF

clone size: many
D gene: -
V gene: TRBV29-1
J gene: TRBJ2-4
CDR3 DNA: TGCAGCGCCTCCGACGGGCCCAAAAACATTCAGTACTTC
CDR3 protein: CSASDGPKNIQYF

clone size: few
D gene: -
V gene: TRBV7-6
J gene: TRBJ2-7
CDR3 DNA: TGTGCCAGCAGCTTAGGGGACACTACCTACGAGCAGTACTTC
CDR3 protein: CASSLGDTTYEQYF

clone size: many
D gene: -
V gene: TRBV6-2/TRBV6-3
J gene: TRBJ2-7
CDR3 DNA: TGTGCCAGCAGTTACTCGATCTACGAGCAGTACTTC
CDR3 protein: CASSYSIYEQYF

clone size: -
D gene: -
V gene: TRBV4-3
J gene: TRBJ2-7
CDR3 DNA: TGCGCCAGCAGCCAAGAAAGACGGGACTCCTACGAGCAGTACTTC
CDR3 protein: CASSQERRDSYEQYF

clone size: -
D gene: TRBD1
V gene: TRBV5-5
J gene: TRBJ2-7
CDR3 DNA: TGTGCCAGCAGCTTGGACCAGGGGGCACACGAGCAGTACTTC
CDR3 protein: CASSLDQGAHEQYF

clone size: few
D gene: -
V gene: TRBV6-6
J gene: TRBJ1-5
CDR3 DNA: TGTGCCAGCCTAGGGACGGTCAATCAGCCCCAGCATTTT
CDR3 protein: CASLGTVNQPQHF

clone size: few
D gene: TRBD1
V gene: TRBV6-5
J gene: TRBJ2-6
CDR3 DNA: TGTGCCAGCAGTCCAAACAGGGGGAGTTTGGTCTCTGGGGCCAACGTCCTGACTTTC
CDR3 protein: CASSPNRGSLVSGANVLTF

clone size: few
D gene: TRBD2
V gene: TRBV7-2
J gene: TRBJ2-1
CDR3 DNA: TGTGCCAGCAGCCAGTCTAGCGGGGAATACAATGAGCAGTTCTTC
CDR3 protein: CASSQSSGEYNEQFF

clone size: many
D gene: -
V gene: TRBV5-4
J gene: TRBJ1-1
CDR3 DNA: TGTGCCAGCAGCTTGGGATTGGGGAACACTGAAGCTTTCTTT
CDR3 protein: CASSLGLGNTEAFF

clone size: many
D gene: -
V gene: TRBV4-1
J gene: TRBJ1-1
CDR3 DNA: TGCGCCAGCAGCCCAACAATGAACACTGAAGCTTTCTTT
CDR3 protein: CASSPTMNTEAFF

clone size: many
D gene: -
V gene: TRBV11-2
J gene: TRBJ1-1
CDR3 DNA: TGTGCCAGCAGCCCGCAAATCGGGACCTTGAACACTGAAGCTTTCTTT
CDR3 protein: CASSPQIGTLNTEAFF

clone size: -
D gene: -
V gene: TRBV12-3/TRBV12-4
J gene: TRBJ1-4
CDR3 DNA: TGTGCCAGCAGCTCCAACCGAAAACCCAATGAAAAACTGTTTTTT
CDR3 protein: CASSSNRKPNEKLFF

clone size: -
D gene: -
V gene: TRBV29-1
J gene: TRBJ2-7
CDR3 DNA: TGCGCAATACAGGGTTCCTACGAGCAGTACTTC
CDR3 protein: CAIQGSYEQYF

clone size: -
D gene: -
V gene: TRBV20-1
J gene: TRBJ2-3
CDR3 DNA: TGCAGTGCTAGAGATGGGGATACGCAGTATTTT
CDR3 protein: CSARDGDTQYF

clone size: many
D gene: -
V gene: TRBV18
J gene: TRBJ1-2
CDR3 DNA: TGTGCCAGCTCACCCACCGATGAGGATGGCTACACCTTC
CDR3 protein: CASSPTDEDGYTF

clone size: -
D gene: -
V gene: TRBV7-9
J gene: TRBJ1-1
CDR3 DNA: TGTGCCAGCAGCTTAGGGCAGACGAACACTGAAGCTTTCTTT
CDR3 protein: CASSLGQTNTEAFF

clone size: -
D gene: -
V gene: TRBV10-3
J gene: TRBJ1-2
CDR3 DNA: TGTGCCTGTCGGACAGTCTCCTATGGCTACACCTTC
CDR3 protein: CACRTVSYGYTF

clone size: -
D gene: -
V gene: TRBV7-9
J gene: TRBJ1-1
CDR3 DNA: TGTGCCAGCAGCCCTCTCAGCGCCACTGAAGCTTTCTTT
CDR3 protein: CASSPLSATEAFF

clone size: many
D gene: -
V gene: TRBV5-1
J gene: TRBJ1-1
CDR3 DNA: TGCGCCAGCAGCTGGGGGACCCGAGGGACTGAAGCTTTCTTT
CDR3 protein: CASSWGTRGTEAFF

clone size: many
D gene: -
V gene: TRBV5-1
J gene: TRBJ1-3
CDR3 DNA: TGCGCCAGCAGCTTTTCGGCAGGGCAGGCGTCCGGAAACACCATATATTTT
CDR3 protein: CASSFSAGQASGNTIYF

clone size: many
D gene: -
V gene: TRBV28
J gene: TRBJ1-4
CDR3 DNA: TGTGCCAGCAGGGGTCCTACTAATGAAAAACTGTTTTTT
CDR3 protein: CASRGPTNEKLFF

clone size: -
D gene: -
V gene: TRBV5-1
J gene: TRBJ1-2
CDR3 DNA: TGCGCCAGCCAGCCTGGGGCGGCGGAGAACTATGGCTACACCTTC
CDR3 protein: CASQPGAAENYGYTF

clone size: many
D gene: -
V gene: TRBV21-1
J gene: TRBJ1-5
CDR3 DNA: TGTGCCAGCAGCAAAGTCGAGCAGAATCAGCCCCAGCATTTT
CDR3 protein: CASSKVEQNQPQHF

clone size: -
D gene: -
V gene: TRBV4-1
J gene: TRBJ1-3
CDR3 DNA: TGCGCCAGCAGCCAAGAAGAAGGCTCTGGAAACACCATATATTTT
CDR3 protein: CASSQEEGSGNTIYF

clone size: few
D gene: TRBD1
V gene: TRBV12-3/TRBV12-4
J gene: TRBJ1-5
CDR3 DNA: TGTGCCAGCAGTTGGACAGGTGGGGGACAGCCCCAGCATTTT
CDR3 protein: CASSWTGGGQPQHF

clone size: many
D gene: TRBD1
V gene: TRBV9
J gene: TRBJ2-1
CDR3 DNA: TGTGCCAGCAGCGTAGAACAGGGGCTAAGTGAGCAGTTCTTC
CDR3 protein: CASSVEQGLSEQFF

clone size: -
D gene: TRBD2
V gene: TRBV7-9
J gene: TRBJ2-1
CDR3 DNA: TGTGCCAGCAGCGACTCCGACTATAAGCGGGGGGGATACAATGAGCAGTTCTTC
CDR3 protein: CASSDSDYKRGGYNEQFF

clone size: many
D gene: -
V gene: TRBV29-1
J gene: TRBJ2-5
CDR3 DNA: TGCAGCGTTGAAGATGGGGGCGCTTTTGAGACCCAGTACTTC
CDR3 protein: CSVEDGGAFETQYF

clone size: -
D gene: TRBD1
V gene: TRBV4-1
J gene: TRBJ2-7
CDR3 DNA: TGCGCCAGCAGCCAAGAGGTCATTGGGACAGGGGCCCGCGAGCAGTACTTC
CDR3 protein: CASSQEVIGTGAREQYF

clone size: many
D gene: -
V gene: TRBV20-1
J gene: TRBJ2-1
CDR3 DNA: TGCAGTGCTAGGAAGGCAGCGGGTGTGCTCAATGAGCAGTTCTTC
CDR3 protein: CSARKAAGVLNEQFF

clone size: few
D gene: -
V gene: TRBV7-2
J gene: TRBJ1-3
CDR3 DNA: TGTGCCAGCAGCCTACAGGGTATTTTGGACACCATATATTTT
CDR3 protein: CASSLQGILDTIYF

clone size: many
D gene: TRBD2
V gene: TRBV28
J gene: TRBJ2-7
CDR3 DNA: TGTGCCAGCAAGAAAGGCCTAGCGGGTAGGGGCCAGTACTTC
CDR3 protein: CASKKGLAGRGQYF

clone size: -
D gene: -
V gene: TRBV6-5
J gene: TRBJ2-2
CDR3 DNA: TGTGCCAGCAGTTTTGACAACACCGGGGAGCTGTTTTTT
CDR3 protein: CASSFDNTGELFF

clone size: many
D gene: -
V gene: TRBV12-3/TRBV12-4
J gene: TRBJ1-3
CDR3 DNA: TGTGCCAGCAGACGAACTGGAAACACCATATATTTT
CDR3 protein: CASRRTGNTIYF